This TCR beta chain is from a study of T-cell reconstitution after alpha-beta-depleted transplantation in children (TCRdb year 2016). In terms of the full investigation: T-cell immune reconstitution after TCRalphabeta/CD19-depleted allogeneic hematopoietic cell transplantation in children was quantitatively tracked in the study by means of TCR repertoire profiling. The paper as a whole reports these results and caveats: Hyperexpanded clone frequencies declined over subsequent months; after one year, T-cell counts and TCRbeta diversity were mostly attributed to newly produced T cells. About two months after transplant, the apparently early recovery of alphabetaT-cell counts reportedly depended on just several hundred clones that had expanded rapidly and came from non-depleted graft cells. In some patients, high TCRbeta diversity at day 60 was attributed to recipient T cells and intrathymic progenitors that had survived conditioning.

The library was obtained by PCR. The sequencer was an Illumina HiSeq 2500. TCR library preparation used molecular barcoding, with unique molecular identifiers applied to normalize quantification of the TCRbeta repertoire. TCRdb took the public reads, trimmed them with fastp at Q25, ran MiXCR for clone calling and kept in-frame beta chains. Merged by CDR3 protein, the rows form single entries marked with the most common genes and DNA. The sample table holds some 600,000 distinct CDR3 sequences, of which approximately 13% were seen once. Over 2% of the sample is taken by the ten largest. On this clonotype: The target of this receptor is not known. No base quality information exists; no much larger clone differs at one position.

Germline trimming amounts to 6 bases on V and 3 bases on J, with 13 as the count of junction bases outside the gene matches. Reading from cysteine to phenylalanine, the CDR3 counts 15 amino acids. Here the CDR3 DNA is all that survives: 45 bases in frame from base 1. The germline V gene (reference sequence) sets CDR1 to DFQATT and CDR2 to SNEGSKA. This specimen's treatment or condition label, per the study, means: allogeneic hematopoietic cell transplantation with graft depleted of TCRalphabeta T cells and CD19 B cells. The children who served as transplant recipients had been given grafts of TCRalphabeta/CD19-depleted allogeneic hematopoietic cells.

This receptor chain uses TRBV20-1 and TRBJ2-7, and 8 junctional nucleotides match TRBD2. The TCR was taken from a male patient under 18 who had a stem cell transplant for acute myeloid leukemia, so the T cells may come from the graft donor. Sequencing was performed on PBMCs, mostly from graft donor cells, taken 360 days after TCRalphabeta/CD19-depleted stem cell transplant. The nucleotide sequence is given as TGCAGTGCCTCGGACCGGGAGGGCCTTTTCTACGAGCAGTACTTC. This gives the protein CSASDREGLFYEQYF.